One sample yielded the 5 T cell receptor beta chains listed below, sequenced in a study of T cell responses to AZD1222 COVID-19 vaccine (dated by TCRdb to about 2021). The time point label of this sample denotes: baseline before first vaccination. This specimen's treatment or condition label, per the study, means: meningococcal conjugate vaccine given as trial control. Library preparation was by the immunoSEQ multiplex PCR assay. In TCRdb, the immuneACCESS table is reduced to in-frame sequences with V and J assigned. These tables do not hold every clone; where another copy was compared, an unresolved V gene accounts for under half, and the others remain unexplained. The sample records 80,000 to 100,000 clones, 88% of which are singletons. Jointly, the top ten make up 10% of the sample. The starting material was peripheral blood, obtained on day 0 of MenACWY control vaccination. The receptors stem from an adult in good health.

The J gene is TRBJ1-3, the V gene TRBV15; D is ambiguous. With 0 bases removed from V and 0 bases from J, the gap between germline ends came to 12 bases. The CDR3 spans 17 residues. In germline, CDR1 is LNHNV, CDR2 YYDKDF (reference sequence). CDR3 residues: CATSREVSPLSGNTIYF. The CDR3 DNA reads as TGTGCCACCAGCAGAGAAGTAAGCCCTCTCTCTGGAAACACCATATATTTT.

This clone has just a few counts. CDR3 amino acids: CASSSPGLNSPLHF. CDR3 in DNA: TGTGCCAGCAGTTCGCCAGGGCTAAATTCACCCCTCCACTTT. This chain connects TRBV6-2 or TRBV6-3 to TRBJ1-6, with TRBD1 as a possible D gene (5 bases). In germline, CDR1 is MNHEY, CDR2 SVGEGT. The length of the CDR3 is 14 residues. The V and J ends lost 4 bases and 7 bases respectively, with 11 bases between them.

This clone appeared once. V gene TRBV24-1 combines with J gene TRBJ2-2; D is undetermined. Germline CDR1 and CDR2: KGHDR and SFDVKD. Between the trimmed V and J ends, which lost 5 bases and 6 bases, there was a span of 15 bases. The CDR3 loop spans 15 amino acids. CDR3 protein: CATSGIEGLAGELFF. CDR3 coding DNA: TGTGCCACCAGTGGGATAGAAGGGTTGGCCGGGGAGCTGTTTTTT.

The chain recombines TRBV7-5 with TRBJ2-1; TRBD2 is the table's D call and was not checked against the DNA. TRBV7-5 is a documented pseudogene. The CDR3 length is 16 residues. DNA for the CDR3: TGTGTCAGAAGCACTGTCGGGGGGGCCTCCTACAATGAGCAGTTCTTC. The encoded protein is CVRSTVGGASYNEQFF.

The chain combines TRBV5-4 with TRBJ2-7, with TRBD2 matching 11 bases. Per the germline V gene, CDR1 is SGHNT and CDR2 is YYREEE (reference sequence). Unmatched junction bases numbered 9, after V lost 1 base and J lost 0 bases. This CDR3 spans 18 amino acids. The CDR3 here is CASSLSASGGPISYEQYF. DNA of the CDR3: TGTGCCAGCAGCTTGTCGGCTAGCGGGGGGCCCATCTCCTACGAGCAGTACTTC. Full variable domain (rest looked up from reference TRBV5-4 and TRBJ2-7): ETGVTQSPTHLIKTRGQQVTLRCSSQSGHNTVSWYQQALGQGPQFIFQYYREEENGRGNFPPRFSGLQFPNYSSELNVNALELDDSALYLCASSLSASGGPISYEQYFGPGTRLTVT.